This TCR beta chain stems from a study of blood T cell repertoires in COVID-19. For the study at large: COVID-19 samples from acute and convalescent phases originated in the United States, Italy and Spain. The cDNA or gDNA used as material had been derived from T cells, B-cell-depleted T cells, or PBMCs.

Original methodology: The authors estimated nucleated cell counts from reference gene primer amplification. Profiling relied on immunoSEQ multiplex PCR, and the TCRdb table lists in-frame clones only, not all of them. V, J and clone size are taken as reported in that table, and D and trimming were inferred from the DNA itself. Among 260,000 or so clones listed, around 83% were seen once. CDR1 and CDR2 (germline): LNHDA, SQIVND (reference sequence). Deletions cut 4 bases from V and 4 bases from J, with 13 bases between. The CDR3 runs to 15 residues. Sequenced sample: peripheral blood. The sequence derives from a man of 80 years or more with acute or convalescent COVID-19. This chain uses TRBV19 with TRBJ2-2, with D possibly being TRBD1 (7 bases). CDR3 coding DNA: TGTGCCAGTAGTACTGGCAGGGGGGTCACCGGGGAGCTGTTTTTT. Amino acid sequence: CASSTGRGVTGELFF.